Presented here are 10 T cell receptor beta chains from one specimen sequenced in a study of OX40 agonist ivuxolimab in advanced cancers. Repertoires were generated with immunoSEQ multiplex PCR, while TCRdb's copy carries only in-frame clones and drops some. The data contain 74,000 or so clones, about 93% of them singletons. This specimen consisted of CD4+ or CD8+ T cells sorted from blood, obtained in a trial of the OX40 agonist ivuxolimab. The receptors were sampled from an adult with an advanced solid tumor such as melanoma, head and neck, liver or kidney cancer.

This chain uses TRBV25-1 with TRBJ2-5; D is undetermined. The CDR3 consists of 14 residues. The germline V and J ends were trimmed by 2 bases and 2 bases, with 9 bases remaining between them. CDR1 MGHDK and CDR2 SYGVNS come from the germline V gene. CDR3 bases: TGTGCCAGCAGTGAAGCCCGTCTGCAAGAGACCCAGTACTTC. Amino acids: CASSEARLQETQYF.

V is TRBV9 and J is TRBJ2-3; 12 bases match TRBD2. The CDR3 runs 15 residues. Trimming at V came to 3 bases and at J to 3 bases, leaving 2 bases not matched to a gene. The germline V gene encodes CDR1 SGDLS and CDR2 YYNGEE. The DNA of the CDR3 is TGTGCCAGCAGCGCTAGCGGGGGGGCTACAGATACGCAGTATTTT. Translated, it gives CASSASGGATDTQYF.

The CDR3 region is CASSLAPATGDYGYTF. CDR3 bases: TGTGCCAGCAGCTTAGCGCCCGCGACAGGGGACTATGGCTACACCTTC. The chain links TRBV7-8 to TRBJ1-2, with 8 bases lining up with TRBD1. This CDR3 spans 16 amino acids. Germline V lookup: CDR1 SGHVS, CDR2 FQNEAQ. Losses at the gene ends were 0 bases for V and 3 bases for J; bases not matched to a gene: 6.

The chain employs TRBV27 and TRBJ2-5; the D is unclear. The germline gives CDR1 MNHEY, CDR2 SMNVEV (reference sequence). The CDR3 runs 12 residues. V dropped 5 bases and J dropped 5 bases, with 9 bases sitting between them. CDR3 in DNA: TGTGCCAGCAGTCCCACCTCGGAGACCCAGTACTTC. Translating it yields CASSPTSETQYF.

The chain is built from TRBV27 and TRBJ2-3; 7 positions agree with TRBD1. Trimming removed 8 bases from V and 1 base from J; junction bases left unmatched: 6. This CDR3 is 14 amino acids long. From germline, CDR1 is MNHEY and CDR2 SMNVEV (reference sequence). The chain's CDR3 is CASETGTGTDTQYF. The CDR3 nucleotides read TGTGCCAGCGAAACAGGGACAGGCACAGATACGCAGTATTTT.

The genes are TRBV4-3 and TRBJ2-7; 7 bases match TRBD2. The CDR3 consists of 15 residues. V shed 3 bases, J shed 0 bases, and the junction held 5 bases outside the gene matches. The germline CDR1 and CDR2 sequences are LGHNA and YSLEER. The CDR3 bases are TGCGCCAGCAGCCATTCAAGCGGGGCCTCCTACGAGCAGTACTTC. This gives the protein CASSHSSGASYEQYF.

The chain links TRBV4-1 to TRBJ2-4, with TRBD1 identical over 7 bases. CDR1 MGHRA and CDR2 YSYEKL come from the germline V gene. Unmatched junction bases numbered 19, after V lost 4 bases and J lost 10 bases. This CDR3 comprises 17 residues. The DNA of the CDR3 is TGCGCCAGCAGCCCGCTGGAAGGGGGCGGGCAGAATTTAATTCAGTACTTC. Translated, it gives CASSPLEGGGQNLIQYF.

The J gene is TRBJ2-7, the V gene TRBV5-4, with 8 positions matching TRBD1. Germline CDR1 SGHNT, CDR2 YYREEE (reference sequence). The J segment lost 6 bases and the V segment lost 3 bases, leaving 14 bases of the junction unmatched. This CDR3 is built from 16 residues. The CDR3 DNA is TGTGCCAGCAGCTCTCCTAACGACAGGGGAGGCTCCGAGCAGTACTTC. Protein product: CASSSPNDRGGSEQYF.

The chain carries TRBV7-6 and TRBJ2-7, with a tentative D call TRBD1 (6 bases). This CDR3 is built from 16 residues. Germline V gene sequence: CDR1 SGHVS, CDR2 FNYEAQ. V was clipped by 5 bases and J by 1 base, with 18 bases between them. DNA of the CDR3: TGTGCCAGCAGCCCTCAGGGACACAAAGTATCCTACGAGCAGTACTTC. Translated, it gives CASSPQGHKVSYEQYF. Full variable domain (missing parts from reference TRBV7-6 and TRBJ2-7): GAGVSQSPRYKVTKRGQDVALRCDPISGHVSLYWYRQALGQGPEFLTYFNYEAQQDKSGLPNDRFSAERPEGSISTLTIQRTEQRDSAMYRCASSPQGHKVSYEQYFGPGTRLTVT.

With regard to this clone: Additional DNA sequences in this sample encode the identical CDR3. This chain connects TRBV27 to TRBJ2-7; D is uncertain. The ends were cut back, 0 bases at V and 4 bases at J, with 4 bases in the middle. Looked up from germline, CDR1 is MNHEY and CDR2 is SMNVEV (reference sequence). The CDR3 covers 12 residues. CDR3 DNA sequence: TGTGCCAGCAGTTTATCAGGGTACGAGCAGTACTTC. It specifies CASSLSGYEQYF.